The T cell receptor beta chain under discussion was sequenced for a study of blood T cells in healthy people across ages. Broader study findings: Observed TCR beta diversity per million T cells went down as age went up. This fall followed a roughly linear course with age. Without sorted subsets, naive and antigen-experienced compartments could not be conclusively compared.

A second roughly 6 to 12 cycle PCR used barcoded and J-beta primers. In TCRdb, the 5' RACE reads were re-called with MiXCR into one record per CDR3 protein. The repertoire has about 290,000 distinct CDR3 sequences, roughly 27% of them found once; the top ten carry over 25%. Turning to this clonotype: The antigen is undetermined.

V lost 4 bases, J lost 1 base, and 6 bases lay in between. The CDR3 is made up of 14 amino acids. Germline CDR1 reads SGHRS; CDR2 reads YFSETQ. This rearrangement joins TRBV5-1 to TRBJ2-6; D gene uncertain. This receptor was taken from a woman in her 70s in good health. Sequencing was performed on blood. CDR3 protein: CASSPQSGANVLTF. The CDR3 coding sequence is TGCGCCAGCAGCCCCCAGTCTGGGGCCAACGTCCTGACTTTC.